The entry below gives a single TCR beta chain sequence along with its context. This CDR3 comprises 13 residues. Germline CDR1 and CDR2: MDHEN and SYDVKM. Losses at the gene ends were 5 bases for V and 9 bases for J; bases not matched to a gene: 8. The source of the sample is a study of cytomegalovirus exposure and HLA in healthy donors. Both 60 Vbeta primers and 13 Jbeta primers went into the PCR. The protocol was immunoSEQ multiplex PCR, while the TCRdb copy is restricted to in-frame clones and leaves out a portion. Of some 180,000 clones listed, around 80% are singletons. The rearrangement joins TRBV28 to TRBJ1-1; 8 positions agree with TRBD1. The source is a middle-aged man in good health and CMV-seropositive. The sequenced sample was PBMCs. The DNA of the CDR3 is TGTGCCAGCAGTCCACCCGGGGACAGGAAAGCTTTCTTT. It is translated as CASSPPGDRKAFF.